This T cell receptor beta chain was identified in a study of CD8+CD57+ T cells in acquired aplastic anemia. The germline gives CDR1 KGHDR, CDR2 SFDVKD. This CDR3 has 13 amino acids. V dropped 5 bases and J dropped 3 bases, with 9 bases sitting between them. Genomic DNA templated the TCR beta VDJ and CDR3 profiling. A single record per CDR3 protein comes from TCRdb applying MiXCR to the reads. This sample has 250,000 to 300,000 distinct CDR3 sequences, with roughly three fifths found just once. The chain recombines TRBV24-1 with TRBJ1-1; tentative D call: TRBD1 (5 bases). This TCR came from a human donor with severe aplastic anemia or a healthy control (not recorded which). Sequencing input: sorted CD4+, CD8+, or CD8+CD57+ T cells (not recorded which) from PBMCs. The CDR3 region is CATSVQGDTEAFF. For the CDR3, the DNA is TGTGCCACCAGTGTGCAGGGTGACACTGAAGCTTTCTTT.